A selection of T cell receptor beta chains follows, all from one sample in a study of T cell repertoires in ileal Crohn's disease. Only in-frame clones appear in the TCRdb table, and some are missing; sequencing was by immunoSEQ multiplex PCR. Altogether about 13,000 clones are present, about 73% being singletons, with the ten largest covering approximately 4%. The sequencing sample was made of ileal tissue. These receptors were collected from an adult with Crohn's disease. Both conserved end residues are part of each CDR3. Each record gives: V gene, J gene, D gene, CDR3 protein. D genes are given only for firm matches.

v_gene: TRBV18
j_gene: TRBJ1-1
d_gene: .
CDR3aa: CASSGLRGNTEAFF

v_gene: TRBV30
j_gene: TRBJ2-5
d_gene: TRBD2
CDR3aa: CAWSAPGLAEQETQYF

v_gene: TRBV27
j_gene: TRBJ2-2
d_gene: TRBD2
CDR3aa: CATKAGGTNTGELFF

v_gene: TRBV14
j_gene: TRBJ2-2
d_gene: TRBD2
CDR3aa: CASSQRTSGTGELFF

v_gene: TRBV2
j_gene: TRBJ2-7
d_gene: TRBD1
CDR3aa: CASSGQGKWAYEQYF

v_gene: TRBV7-2
j_gene: TRBJ2-3
d_gene: .
CDR3aa: CASSLDPQGTDTQYF

v_gene: TRBV7-9
j_gene: TRBJ2-3
d_gene: TRBD1
CDR3aa: CASGIGTGRVDTQYF

v_gene: TRBV6-5
j_gene: TRBJ1-5
d_gene: TRBD1
CDR3aa: CASSLTGSQPQHF

v_gene: TRBV19
j_gene: TRBJ2-5
d_gene: TRBD1
CDR3aa: CASIPTAGGETQYF

v_gene: TRBV7-9
j_gene: TRBJ1-6
d_gene: .
CDR3aa: CASSLARVSPLHF

v_gene: TRBV19
j_gene: TRBJ2-3
d_gene: TRBD2
CDR3aa: CASSIVGGGAGDTQYF

v_gene: TRBV6-1
j_gene: TRBJ2-7
d_gene: TRBD1
CDR3aa: CASSGRDSLYEQYF

v_gene: TRBV2
j_gene: TRBJ1-4
d_gene: .
CDR3aa: CASGPTGKLFF

v_gene: TRBV7-2
j_gene: TRBJ1-2
d_gene: TRBD1
CDR3aa: CASSLDNRGSEGGYTF

v_gene: TRBV28
j_gene: TRBJ1-5
d_gene: .
CDR3aa: CASGGGNQPQHF

v_gene: TRBV7-9
j_gene: TRBJ1-4
d_gene: .
CDR3aa: CASSRGGGDEKLFF

v_gene: TRBV5-4
j_gene: TRBJ1-4
d_gene: TRBD1
CDR3aa: CASSFSGQGNWGEKLFF

v_gene: TRBV29-1
j_gene: TRBJ1-2
d_gene: TRBD1
CDR3aa: CSVRPSGTVTNYGYTF

v_gene: TRBV7-2
j_gene: TRBJ1-2
d_gene: TRBD1
CDR3aa: CASSLRLGWDRAINYGYTF

v_gene: TRBV5-1
j_gene: TRBJ1-1
d_gene: .
CDR3aa: CASSLAPVNTEAFF

v_gene: TRBV5-1
j_gene: TRBJ2-7
d_gene: .
CDR3aa: CASSLAAGVTYEQYF

v_gene: TRBV14
j_gene: TRBJ2-6
d_gene: .
CDR3aa: CASSPQFGANVLTF

v_gene: TRBV27
j_gene: TRBJ2-7
d_gene: TRBD2
CDR3aa: CASSTWTSGSYEQYF

v_gene: TRBV5-5
j_gene: TRBJ2-7
d_gene: .
CDR3aa: CASSFIQTNYEQYF

v_gene: TRBV30
j_gene: TRBJ1-5
d_gene: TRBD1
CDR3aa: CAWSAGTGMNQPQHF

v_gene: TRBV6-1
j_gene: TRBJ2-3
d_gene: TRBD2
CDR3aa: CASSDVLAGGSTDTQYF

v_gene: TRBV6-5
j_gene: TRBJ2-5
d_gene: .
CDR3aa: CASSLDTVETQYF

v_gene: TRBV28
j_gene: TRBJ2-7
d_gene: TRBD1
CDR3aa: CASSRQRTGTYEQYF

v_gene: TRBV5-4
j_gene: TRBJ1-2
d_gene: .
CDR3aa: CASRSVNRDTGYTF

v_gene: TRBV6-5
j_gene: TRBJ1-4
d_gene: .
CDR3aa: CASSPLGGGEKLFF

v_gene: TRBV28
j_gene: TRBJ2-5
d_gene: .
CDR3aa: CASGGSQETQYF